The present T cell receptor beta chain was sequenced within a study of cytomegalovirus exposure and HLA in healthy donors. Findings of the study overall: The authors reported that TCR beta sequences could predict HLA-A and HLA-B alleles. These predictions were accurate for most subjects in the first cohort. Relative to the approximately 700-donor mean, N-insertions were reportedly fewer in an Asian-associated ancestry cluster in a later analysis. Specificity of a few CMV-associated chains for CMV antigens was verified in vitro. TCR beta V- and J-gene trimming was later associated with a missense DCLRE1C variant.

The primer mix had 60 Vbeta and 13 Jbeta primers. TCRdb's copy holds only in-frame clones and misses some; the assay was immunoSEQ multiplex PCR. The sample has 200,000 to 250,000 clones, more than 75% seen once. Turning to this clone: Antigen unknown.

The CDR3 sequence is 16 residues long. The receptor was derived from a human donor in good health. Sequenced material: PBMCs. The chain couples TRBV21-1 to TRBJ1-1; the D segment call TRBD1 is taken from the table without a DNA check. TRBV21-1 is noted as a pseudogene. Here the CDR3 reads CASSKGPVGALTEAFF. DNA of the CDR3: TGTGCCAGCAGCAAAGGGCCCGTGGGGGCTTTGACTGAAGCTTTCTTT.